This record covers a single T cell receptor beta chain. V lost 1 base and J lost 5, with 12 bases in between. CDR1 LGHDT and CDR2 YNNKEL come from the germline V gene (reference sequence). The CDR3 sequence is 15 residues long. This record comes from a study of control samples from healthy donors and cancer patients. Sequencing used immunoSEQ multiplex PCR; TCRdb keeps in-frame clones, though not all of them. The sample consists of over 80,000 clones, roughly nine tenths of them appearing once. The sequence came from a man aged 25-40 years in good health. The sequencing sample was made of blood. The chain joins TRBV3-1 (or the pseudogene TRBV3-2) to TRBJ1-5, with D perhaps matching TRBD1 (6 bases). CDR3 DNA sequence: TGTGCCAGCAGCCAAGGGGGGCTTAGGGATCAGCCCCAGCATTTT. This encodes CASSQGGLRDQPQHF.